This T cell receptor beta chain was documented in a study of blood T cell repertoires in COVID-19 (dated by TCRdb to about 2020). Regarding the complete study: The collaborator samples originated in the United States, Italy and Spain and spanned the acute and convalescent phases of COVID-19. The prospective study material was composed of cDNA or gDNA derived from T cells, B-cell-depleted T cells, or PBMCs. Deeply sampled blood TCRbeta repertoires from subjects exposed to, actively infected with, or recovered from COVID-19 were included in the dataset. The repertoires were released in a freely available public database meant as a resource for research on the immune response to SARS-CoV-2. Samples were obtained from the ongoing ImmuneRACE study (first 160 participants) and from about 1,300 subjects provided by 6 global collaborators. Sample metadata almost always included a de-identified subject ID, COVID-19 status, age in years and sex. Where available, HLA class I and class II types were taken from metadata supplied by the sample provider and were not determined by assay-based typing. The study at large found these results: How much clinical and demographic metadata was included differed by source and by participant, and the metadata was provided uncurated.

The CDR1 and CDR2 encoded by the germline V gene are SGHVS and FQNEAQ. CDR3 length: 16 amino acids, cysteine to phenylalanine. Solely the CDR3 DNA is kept, with 48 bases framed from the first base. Relative to germline, V is missing 4 bases and J is missing 0 bases, with 5 bases of the junction outside any gene match. TCRbeta CDR3 regions were amplified from genomic DNA by means of the immunoSEQ Assay, a bias-controlled multiplex PCR. In the source study's methods: The number of nucleated cells in each sample was estimated from the amplification of reference gene primers within the assay. Sequence reads were collapsed and filtered to measure the absolute abundance of every unique TCRbeta CDR3 rearrangement. For each sample, productive Simpson clonality was calculated as the square root of Simpson's diversity index across productive rearrangements. Entries here come from immuneACCESS through TCRdb and include only in-frame sequences with V and J called. Some clones fail to appear in such tables; in the studies checked, an unresolved V gene covers under half of the shortfall, and the cause of the remainder is unknown. That table supplies the V and J calls and clone size; D and trimming were determined from the DNA. In this sample the table shows 150,000 to 200,000 clones, around 82% of which occur a single time. Roughly 17% of the sample is taken by the ten largest.

As to this clone: Its cognate antigen has yet to be identified. Base-call qualities are not available, and no considerably larger clone is one nucleotide away.

Enrolling through a virtual design, the prospective study's participants ranged in age from about 18 to 100 years and lived across 20 to 25 United States geographic areas. To assign participants to cohorts, the prospective study relied on clinical history that participants themselves reported in a screening survey and a study questionnaire. Each participant in the prospective study had whole blood, serum and a nasopharyngeal or oropharyngeal swab collected by mobile phlebotomists. Over a roughly 2-month period, participants in the prospective study had the option of providing additional blood draws and questionnaires. Before DNA extraction, prospective study blood samples were shipped either frozen or at room temperature.

The sequenced material came from PBMCs or T cells enriched from blood (not recorded which). The receptor chain draws on TRBV7-8 and TRBJ1-4; TRBD1 agrees with 7 junctional bases. This receptor was obtained from a woman in her forties or fifties with acute COVID-19. The CDR3 region reads CASSSRGSATNEKLFF. The bases are TGTGCCAGCAGCTCCAGGGGGTCGGCAACTAATGAAAAACTGTTTTTT.